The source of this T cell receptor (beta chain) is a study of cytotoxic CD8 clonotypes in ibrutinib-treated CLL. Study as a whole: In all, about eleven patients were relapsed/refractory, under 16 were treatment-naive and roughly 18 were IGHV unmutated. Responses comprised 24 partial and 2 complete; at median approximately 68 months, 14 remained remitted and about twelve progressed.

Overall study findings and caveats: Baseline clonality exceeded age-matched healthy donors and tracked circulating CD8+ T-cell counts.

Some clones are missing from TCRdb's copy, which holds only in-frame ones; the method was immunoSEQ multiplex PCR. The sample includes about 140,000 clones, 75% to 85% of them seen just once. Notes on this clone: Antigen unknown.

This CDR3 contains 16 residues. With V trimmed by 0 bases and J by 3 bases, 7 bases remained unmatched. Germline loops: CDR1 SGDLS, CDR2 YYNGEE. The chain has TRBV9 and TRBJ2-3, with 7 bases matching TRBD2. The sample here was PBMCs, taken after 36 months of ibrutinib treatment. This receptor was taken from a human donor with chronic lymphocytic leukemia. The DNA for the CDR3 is TGTGCCAGCAGCGTAGGGGACGGGAGGACGACAGATACGCAGTATTTT. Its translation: CASSVGDGRTTDTQYF. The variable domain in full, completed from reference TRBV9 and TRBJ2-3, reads DSGVTQTPKHLITATGQRVTLRCSPRSGDLSVYWYQQSLDQGLQFLIQYYNGEERAKGNILERFSAQQFPDLHSELNLSSLELGDSALYFCASSVGDGRTTDTQYFGPGTRLTVL.